The source of this T cell receptor (beta chain) is a study of OX40 agonist ivuxolimab in advanced cancers. Looking at the study overall: Patients received the agonistic anti-OX40 (CD134) antibody ivuxolimab.

V trimming: 3 bases; J trimming: 3 bases; junction bases outside the gene matches: 5. The CDR3 totals 15 residues. Germline V lookup: CDR1 SGHTA, CDR2 FQGNSA. Some clones are missing from TCRdb's copy, which holds only in-frame ones; the method was immunoSEQ multiplex PCR. The data show 100,000 or so clones, about nine tenths seen once. There are a few counts of this clone. This TCR was recovered from an adult with an advanced solid tumor such as melanoma, head and neck, liver or kidney cancer. V is TRBV7-2 and J is TRBJ2-5, with TRBD2 matching 9 bases. The sample was CD4+ or CD8+ T cells sorted from blood, taken in a trial of the OX40 agonist ivuxolimab. The chain's CDR3 is CASSFAASGKETQYF. The CDR3 nucleotides are TGTGCCAGCAGCTTCGCCGCTAGCGGGAAAGAGACCCAGTACTTC. Full variable domain (missing parts from reference TRBV7-2 and TRBJ2-5): GAGVSQSPSNKVTEKGKDVELRCDPISGHTALYWYRQSLGQGLEFLIYFQGNSAPDKSGLPSDRFSAERTGGSVSTLTIQRTQQEDSAVYLCASSFAASGKETQYFGPGTRLLVL.